This entry lists 20 T cell receptor beta chains sequenced from one sample in a study of blood T cell repertoires in COVID-19. Data came from immunoSEQ multiplex PCR; TCRdb stores just in-frame clones and leaves some out. This table holds about 240,000 clones, around four fifths found once. Sequencing used peripheral blood. Receptors originate from a woman aged 55-75 years with active or convalescent COVID-19.

V usage is TRBV6-2 or TRBV6-3 and J usage is TRBJ1-5, with 8 bases fitting TRBD1. Germline V gene sequence: CDR1 MNHEY, CDR2 SVGEGT. V trimming: 5 bases; J trimming: 0 bases; junction bases outside the gene matches: 18. The CDR3 totals 20 residues. CDR3 sequence: CASSQGTGNTLAYSNQPQHF. Written as DNA, the CDR3 is TGTGCCAGCAGTCAAGGGACAGGCAACACCTTAGCATATAGCAATCAGCCCCAGCATTTT.

V and J are TRBV28 and TRBJ1-6, with TRBD1 matching over 9 bases. J was trimmed by 10 bases and V by 6 bases; bases with no gene match: 10. The CDR3 covers 15 residues. Germline CDR1 MDHEN, CDR2 SYDVKM. The CDR3 here is CASSTLGTGKSPLHF. The CDR3 nucleotides are TGTGCCAGCAGCACTTTAGGGACAGGGAAGTCACCCCTCCACTTT.

The chain combines TRBV4-1 with TRBJ2-3; TRBD1 matches at 11 bases. The CDR3 length is 16 residues. Per germline, CDR1 MGHRA and CDR2 YSYEKL. Trimming cost V 4 bases and J 4 bases; bases outside gene matches: 7. CDR3 coding DNA: TGCGCCAGCAGCCGAGGACAGGGGGCCGAGGCAGATACGCAGTATTTT. Amino acid sequence: CASSRGQGAEADTQYF.

V gene TRBV5-6 combines with J gene TRBJ2-2, with 15 bases that match TRBD2. This CDR3 has 16 residues. Germline values: CDR1 SGHDT, CDR2 YYEEEE. With V trimmed by 2 bases and J by 6 bases, 2 bases remained unmatched. In DNA, the CDR3 is TGTGCCAGCAGCTTCCGGACTAGCGGGGGGGCCGGGGAGCTGTTTTTT. Translation gives CASSFRTSGGAGELFF.

This chain connects TRBV11-2 to TRBJ2-5; D is perhaps TRBD2 (5 bases). With 7 bases removed from V and 2 bases from J, the gap between germline ends came to 5 bases. The CDR3 covers 11 residues. Germline CDR1 reads SGHAT; CDR2 reads FQNNGV. In nucleotides, the CDR3 is TGTGCCAGCACGGGGCAAGAGACCCAGTACTTC. Its protein is CASTGQETQYF.

This sequence joins TRBV18 and TRBJ2-2, with a weak D call TRBD1 (6 bases). CDR3 size: 15 residues. The germline V gene has CDR1 KGHSH and CDR2 LQKENI. Trimming removed 6 bases from V and 0 bases from J, with 11 bases in between. In nucleotides, the CDR3 is TGTGCCAGCTCGCAGGGGCCCTCGAACACCGGGGAGCTGTTTTTT. Its protein is CASSQGPSNTGELFF. The full variable domain, completed using reference TRBV18 and TRBJ2-2, is NAGVMQNPRHLVRRRGQEARLRCSPMKGHSHVYWYRQLPEEGLKFMVYLQKENIIDESGMPKERFSAEFPKEGPSILRIQQVVRGDSAAYFCASSQGPSNTGELFFGEGSRLTVL.

This rearrangement joins TRBV7-9 to TRBJ2-3; D is perhaps TRBD2 (6 bases). V lost 11 bases and J 6 bases, leaving 15 bases between the germline ends. Germline V lookup: CDR1 SEHNR, CDR2 FQNEAQ (reference sequence). The CDR3 loop spans 12 amino acids. The CDR3 here is CAGDSGGDTQYF. The CDR3, as DNA: TGTGCCGGAGATAGTGGGGGGGATACGCAGTATTTT.

The chain is built from TRBV18 and TRBJ1-2; D is unresolved. V lost 5 bases and J 0 bases, leaving 10 bases between the germline ends. The CDR3 is made up of 14 amino acids. CDR1 is KGHSH and CDR2 is LQKENI in the germline V gene. CDR3: CASSDLGSNYGYTF. In DNA, the CDR3 is TGTGCCAGCTCAGATCTCGGTTCTAACTATGGCTACACCTTC.

CDR3 loop: CASSQTTGDYGYTF. DNA for the CDR3: TGTGCCAGCAGTCAAACGACAGGAGACTATGGCTACACCTTC. The V and J genes are TRBV6-2 or TRBV6-3 and TRBJ1-2, with a weak D call TRBD1 (6 bases). The CDR3 has 14 amino acids. Germline-derived CDR1 and CDR2 are MNHEY and SVGEGT. Deletions cut 5 bases from V and 3 bases from J, with 13 bases between.

The V gene is TRBV27, the J gene TRBJ1-1; D remains ambiguous. In germline, CDR1 is MNHEY, CDR2 SMNVEV (reference sequence). This CDR3 spans 12 amino acids. V lost 6 bases and J lost 1, with 6 bases in between. This CDR3 reads CASSHTNTEAFF. The CDR3 DNA sequence: TGTGCCAGCAGCCACACGAACACTGAAGCTTTCTTT.

The chain uses TRBV7-8 and TRBJ1-4; no definite D call. The V gene's germline CDR1 is SGHVS and CDR2 FQNEAQ. The CDR3 is 18 residues long. Trimming removed 4 bases at V and 0 bases at J, with 18 bases between. CDR3 in amino acids: CASSSEPGKLATNEKLFF. The CDR3 nucleotides read TGTGCCAGCAGCTCAGAACCCGGGAAACTTGCAACTAATGAAAAACTGTTTTTT.

This clone was seen at least ten times. J is TRBJ1-5 and V is TRBV19; D may be TRBD1 (5 bases). Germline values: CDR1 LNHDA, CDR2 SQIVND (reference sequence). The CDR3 has 16 amino acids. Trimming left V 5 bases short and J 3 bases short, with 17 bases between. CDR3 in DNA: TGTGCCAGTAGTGGGCGGGGGGGAGGTATCAATCAGCCCCAGCATTTT. This encodes CASSGRGGGINQPQHF.

CDR3 sequence: CATSDLWTRSYTF. CDR3 coding DNA: TGTGCCACCAGTGATTTGTGGACTCGTAGCTACACCTTC. This sequence joins TRBV24-1 and TRBJ1-2; no clear D gene. There are 13 residues in the CDR3. V dropped 0 bases and J dropped 9 bases, with 10 bases sitting between them. Looked up from germline, CDR1 is KGHDR and CDR2 is SFDVKD.

The chain is built from TRBV27 and TRBJ2-5; TRBD1 is a possible D gene (7 bases). V dropped 6 bases and J dropped 6 bases, with 17 bases sitting between them. CDR3 length: 14 amino acids. Germline CDR1 MNHEY, CDR2 SMNVEV (reference sequence). CDR3 DNA sequence: TGTGCCAGCAGAGAGGGGGCGCGGGGAAAGACCCAGTACTTC. This sequence encodes CASREGARGKTQYF.

This chain links TRBV18 with TRBJ2-5; D ambiguous. Trimming stripped 0 bases from V and 2 bases from J, with 7 bases between. Germline CDR1 and CDR2: KGHSH and LQKENI. This CDR3 is 14 amino acids long. CDR3 nucleotides: TGTGCCAGCTCACCACCCACAGATCAAGAGACCCAGTACTTC. Translation: CASSPPTDQETQYF.

J is TRBJ1-1 and V is TRBV2; D unresolved. The CDR3 runs 13 residues. V lost 0 bases and J lost 8, with 10 bases in between. Germline V CDR1 and CDR2: SNHLY, FYNNEI. The CDR3 sequence is CASSEASGREAFF. The CDR3 region has the DNA TGTGCCAGCAGTGAAGCGAGTGGTCGGGAAGCTTTCTTT.

The chain is built from TRBV6-5 and TRBJ1-2; D perhaps matches TRBD1 (5 bases). In germline, CDR1 is MNHEY, CDR2 SVGAGI. V lost 7 bases, J lost 6 bases, and 18 bases lay in between. The CDR3 is made up of 14 amino acids. The CDR3 DNA is TGTGCCAGCACCCCCGGGGACTCTCTTAATGGCTACACCTTC. Translation: CASTPGDSLNGYTF.

The chain uses TRBV27 and TRBJ1-2; possibly TRBD1 for D (6 bases). The CDR3 runs to 15 residues. The germline V gene encodes CDR1 MNHEY and CDR2 SMNVEV (reference sequence). The V end lost 4 bases, the J end lost 1 base, and 13 bases lay between the germline ends. CDR3 DNA sequence: TGTGCCAGCAGTTCCACAGGGTCGGGTAACTATGGCTACACCTTC. Encoded protein: CASSSTGSGNYGYTF.

The gene calls are TRBV19 and TRBJ2-1; 8 nucleotides align to TRBD2. The germline V gene has CDR1 LNHDA and CDR2 SQIVND (reference sequence). The junction had 6 bases not matched to a gene; V was cut back by 1 base and J by 7 bases. The CDR3 length is 15 residues. The CDR3: CASSIGSGGANEQFF. The CDR3, as DNA: TGTGCCAGTAGTATAGGGAGCGGGGGAGCGAATGAGCAGTTCTTC.

This chain joins TRBV3-1 (or the pseudogene TRBV3-2) and TRBJ2-3; 11 nucleotides match TRBD2. The CDR3 loop spans 15 amino acids. Trimming took 6 bases from V and 2 from J; bases not matched to a gene: 4. Per the germline V gene, CDR1 is LGHDT and CDR2 is YNNKEL (reference sequence). The CDR3 reads CASRMGLADTDTQYF. The CDR3 bases are TGTGCCAGCAGGATGGGACTAGCGGACACAGATACGCAGTATTTT.